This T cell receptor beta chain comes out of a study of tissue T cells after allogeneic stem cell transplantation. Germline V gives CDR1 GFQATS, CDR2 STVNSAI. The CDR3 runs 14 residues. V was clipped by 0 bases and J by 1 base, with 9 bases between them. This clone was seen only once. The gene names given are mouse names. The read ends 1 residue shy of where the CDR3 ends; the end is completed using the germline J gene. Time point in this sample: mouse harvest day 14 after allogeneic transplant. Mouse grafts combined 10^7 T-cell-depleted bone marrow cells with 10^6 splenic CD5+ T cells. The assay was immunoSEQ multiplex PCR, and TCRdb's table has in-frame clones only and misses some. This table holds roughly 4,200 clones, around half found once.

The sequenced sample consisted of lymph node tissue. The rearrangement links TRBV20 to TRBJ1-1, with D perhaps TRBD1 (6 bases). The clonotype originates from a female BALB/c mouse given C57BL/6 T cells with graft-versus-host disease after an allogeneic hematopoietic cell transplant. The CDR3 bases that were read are TGTGGTGCTAGGGAACAGGGAGGAAACACAGAAGTCTTC. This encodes CGAREQGGNTEVF. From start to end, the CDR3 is CGAREQGGNTEVFF.